This T cell receptor beta chain was profiled in a study of blood T cell repertoires in COVID-19. About the research overall: From T cells, B-cell-depleted T cells, or PBMCs came the material, which was cDNA or gDNA.

Cohorts were based on clinical histories the participants reported. The CDR3 extends over 19 amino acids. Germline V lookup: CDR1 SGHKS, CDR2 YYEKEE (reference sequence). V lost 5 bases to trimming and J lost 2 bases; unmatched junction nucleotides: 13. How the authors handled the data: Amplified reference gene primers provided the basis for estimating nucleated cell counts. Assay: immunoSEQ multiplex PCR; the TCRdb copy retains only in-frame clones and omits some. That table gives V, J and clone size, and the DNA gave D and trimming. The data show about 220,000 clones, approximately 90% seen once. The V call is TRBV5-5, the J call TRBJ2-2, with TRBD1 identical over 12 bases. This clonotype was sampled from a woman aged 40 to 50 with acute COVID-19. The sequenced material came from PBMCs or T cells enriched from blood (not recorded which). CDR3 in amino acids: CASSARPGDRGPNTGELFF. Here the CDR3 DNA reads TGTGCCAGCAGTGCGCGCCCCGGGGACAGGGGGCCAAACACCGGGGAGCTGTTTTTT.